These T cell receptor beta chains were read from a single sample in a study of blood T cell repertoires in COVID-19. TCRdb's table, derived via immunoSEQ multiplex PCR, lists solely in-frame clones and lacks some. The data show around 50,000 clones, about 89% seen once. The sequenced sample consisted of peripheral blood. The receptors come from a human donor in a cohort sampled during active COVID-19. Each CDR3 is given with its conserved first and last residue. Fields, in order: D gene, V gene, J gene, clone size, CDR3 protein, CDR3 DNA. The D gene is left open where the match is weak. Clone size, where shown, is once, few, many, or a class for clones that have expanded.

d_call: NA; v_call: TRBV27; j_call: TRBJ2-1; clone_size: NA; cdr3_aa: CASSFHYEQFF; cdr3_nt: TGTGCCAGCAGTTTTCACTATGAGCAGTTCTTC
d_call: NA; v_call: TRBV7-9; j_call: TRBJ1-3; clone_size: NA; cdr3_aa: CASSLTPAGAGNTIYF; cdr3_nt: TGTGCCAGCAGCTTAACCCCGGCTGGAGCTGGAAACACCATATATTTT
d_call: NA; v_call: TRBV6-1; j_call: TRBJ2-2; clone_size: once; cdr3_aa: CASSEKQANTGELFF; cdr3_nt: TGTGCCAGCAGTGAAAAGCAGGCGAACACCGGGGAGCTGTTTTTT
d_call: TRBD2; v_call: TRBV18; j_call: TRBJ2-1; clone_size: NA; cdr3_aa: CASSPAGAAYNEQFF; cdr3_nt: TGTGCCAGCTCACCAGCGGGAGCAGCCTACAATGAGCAGTTCTTC
d_call: NA; v_call: TRBV7-8; j_call: TRBJ1-5; clone_size: NA; cdr3_aa: CASSFWPSQPQHF; cdr3_nt: TGTGCCAGCAGCTTTTGGCCCAGTCAGCCCCAGCATTTT
d_call: NA; v_call: TRBV5-4; j_call: TRBJ2-1; clone_size: NA; cdr3_aa: CASSLAGGGLGYNEQFF; cdr3_nt: TGTGCCAGCAGCTTGGCGGGTGGCGGGTTGGGTTACAATGAGCAGTTCTTC
d_call: TRBD2; v_call: TRBV7-2; j_call: TRBJ2-4; clone_size: NA; cdr3_aa: CASSLDASGISAKNIQYF; cdr3_nt: TGTGCCAGCAGCTTAGACGCTAGCGGGATTTCGGCCAAAAACATTCAGTACTTC
d_call: TRBD2; v_call: TRBV28; j_call: TRBJ2-1; clone_size: NA; cdr3_aa: CASRTLGTSGRVMNEQFF; cdr3_nt: TGTGCCAGCAGAACTCTTGGGACTAGCGGGAGGGTTATGAATGAGCAGTTCTTC
d_call: NA; v_call: TRBV5-1; j_call: TRBJ1-1; clone_size: NA; cdr3_aa: CASSIQPNTEAFF; cdr3_nt: TGCGCCAGCAGCATACAGCCGAACACTGAAGCTTTCTTT
d_call: NA; v_call: TRBV4-2; j_call: TRBJ1-2; clone_size: NA; cdr3_aa: CASSQEGRPKPNYGYTF; cdr3_nt: TGTGCCAGCAGCCAAGAGGGCAGGCCAAAGCCCAACTATGGCTACACCTTC
d_call: NA; v_call: TRBV16; j_call: TRBJ1-2; clone_size: NA; cdr3_aa: CASSQSAGEGYTF; cdr3_nt: TGTGCCAGCAGCCAATCGGCAGGGGAAGGCTACACCTTC
d_call: NA; v_call: TRBV7-8; j_call: TRBJ1-1; clone_size: NA; cdr3_aa: CASSSDRNTEAFF; cdr3_nt: TGTGCCAGCAGCTCCGACAGAAACACTGAAGCTTTCTTT
d_call: TRBD1; v_call: TRBV11-1; j_call: TRBJ2-7; clone_size: NA; cdr3_aa: CASRRRQGAYEQYF; cdr3_nt: TGTGCCAGCAGACGTAGACAGGGGGCCTACGAGCAGTACTTC
d_call: NA; v_call: TRBV7-9; j_call: TRBJ2-7; clone_size: NA; cdr3_aa: CASSSVRGFGDEQYF; cdr3_nt: TGTGCCAGCAGCTCCGTTCGCGGGTTTGGCGACGAGCAGTACTTC
d_call: NA; v_call: TRBV6-5; j_call: TRBJ2-7; clone_size: NA; cdr3_aa: CASSYYRESSYEQYF; cdr3_nt: TGTGCCAGCAGTTACTACAGGGAAAGCTCCTACGAGCAGTACTTC
d_call: NA; v_call: TRBV7-6; j_call: TRBJ2-5; clone_size: NA; cdr3_aa: CASSSPRLAVNQETQYF; cdr3_nt: TGTGCCAGCAGCTCCCCCCGGTTAGCGGTTAATCAAGAGACCCAGTACTTC
d_call: TRBD2; v_call: TRBV7-2; j_call: TRBJ2-7; clone_size: NA; cdr3_aa: CASSLGLKLAVSYEQYF; cdr3_nt: TGTGCCAGCAGCTTAGGTTTAAAGCTAGCGGTCTCCTACGAGCAGTACTTC
d_call: NA; v_call: TRBV29-1; j_call: TRBJ1-2; clone_size: NA; cdr3_aa: CSSTQGYGYTF; cdr3_nt: TGCAGCTCCACCCAGGGTTATGGCTACACCTTC
d_call: NA; v_call: TRBV12-2; j_call: TRBJ1-5; clone_size: NA; cdr3_aa: CASRPDRPFGNQPQHF; cdr3_nt: TGTGCAAGTCGCCCGGACAGGCCCTTTGGCAATCAGCCCCAGCATTTT
d_call: NA; v_call: TRBV28; j_call: TRBJ2-1; clone_size: NA; cdr3_aa: CASSLSGGYNEQFF; cdr3_nt: TGTGCCAGCAGTTTATCCGGGGGATACAATGAGCAGTTCTTC
d_call: TRBD2; v_call: TRBV4-2; j_call: TRBJ2-3; clone_size: NA; cdr3_aa: CASSQGKRERGTDTQYF; cdr3_nt: TGTGCCAGCAGCCAAGGTAAGCGGGAGAGGGGCACAGATACGCAGTATTTT
d_call: TRBD2; v_call: TRBV15; j_call: TRBJ2-5; clone_size: NA; cdr3_aa: CATSRNPGLAGKETQYF; cdr3_nt: TGTGCCACCAGCAGAAACCCGGGACTAGCGGGGAAAGAGACCCAGTACTTC
d_call: NA; v_call: TRBV19; j_call: TRBJ1-5; clone_size: NA; cdr3_aa: CASSMGRREQPQHF; cdr3_nt: TGTGCCAGTAGTATGGGGCGTCGGGAGCAGCCCCAGCATTTT
d_call: NA; v_call: TRBV7-2; j_call: TRBJ2-7; clone_size: few; cdr3_aa: CASYGGAVGPYEQYF; cdr3_nt: TGTGCCAGCTATGGAGGGGCAGTCGGGCCCTACGAGCAGTACTTC
d_call: NA; v_call: TRBV15; j_call: TRBJ1-6; clone_size: NA; cdr3_aa: CATSRDSWGPLHF; cdr3_nt: TGTGCCACCAGCAGAGATAGCTGGGGCCCCCTCCACTTT
d_call: TRBD1; v_call: TRBV7-2; j_call: TRBJ1-2; clone_size: NA; cdr3_aa: CASSPGRQGARNYGYTF; cdr3_nt: TGTGCCAGCAGCCCCGGAAGACAGGGGGCGCGGAACTATGGCTACACCTTC
d_call: TRBD1; v_call: TRBV6-2/TRBV6-3; j_call: TRBJ1-5; clone_size: NA; cdr3_aa: CASSHRGRGGNQPQHF; cdr3_nt: TGTGCCAGCAGTCACAGGGGGCGGGGAGGCAATCAGCCCCAGCATTTT
d_call: NA; v_call: TRBV11-2; j_call: TRBJ1-2; clone_size: NA; cdr3_aa: CASTFRNGVLYGYTF; cdr3_nt: TGTGCCAGCACCTTCCGAAACGGGGTGCTCTATGGCTACACCTTC
d_call: TRBD1; v_call: TRBV18; j_call: TRBJ1-1; clone_size: NA; cdr3_aa: CASSPETGGFEAFF; cdr3_nt: TGTGCCAGCTCACCAGAGACAGGGGGGTTTGAAGCTTTCTTT
d_call: TRBD2; v_call: TRBV6-2/TRBV6-3; j_call: TRBJ2-5; clone_size: NA; cdr3_aa: CASSYPSDTARGMETQYF; cdr3_nt: TGTGCCAGCAGTTACCCCTCCGACACCGCGCGGGGGATGGAGACCCAGTACTTC
d_call: NA; v_call: TRBV6-6; j_call: TRBJ1-5; clone_size: NA; cdr3_aa: CASSYDGGNQPQHF; cdr3_nt: TGTGCCAGCAGTTATGATGGAGGCAATCAGCCCCAGCATTTT
d_call: NA; v_call: TRBV11-3; j_call: TRBJ2-2; clone_size: NA; cdr3_aa: CASSQISTGELFF; cdr3_nt: TGTGCCAGCAGCCAGATCTCCACCGGGGAGCTGTTTTTT
d_call: NA; v_call: TRBV7-8; j_call: TRBJ2-7; clone_size: NA; cdr3_aa: CASSRGGTAGYEQYF; cdr3_nt: TGTGCCAGCAGCCGAGGGGGGACAGCGGGCTACGAGCAGTACTTC
d_call: TRBD1; v_call: TRBV11-2; j_call: TRBJ2-7; clone_size: NA; cdr3_aa: CASSLDRDHEQYF; cdr3_nt: TGTGCCAGCAGCCTCGACAGGGACCACGAGCAGTACTTC
d_call: TRBD1; v_call: TRBV2; j_call: TRBJ2-7; clone_size: NA; cdr3_aa: CASSLDRATHEQYF; cdr3_nt: TGTGCCAGCAGTCTGGACAGGGCGACCCACGAGCAGTACTTC
d_call: NA; v_call: TRBV5-6; j_call: TRBJ1-6; clone_size: NA; cdr3_aa: CASSLRESSYNSPLHF; cdr3_nt: TGTGCCAGCAGCTTGCGGGAGAGCTCCTATAATTCACCCCTCCACTTT
d_call: TRBD1; v_call: TRBV19; j_call: TRBJ2-7; clone_size: NA; cdr3_aa: CANLHRTGGVYEQYF; cdr3_nt: TGTGCCAACCTACACCGGACAGGGGGCGTCTACGAGCAGTACTTC
d_call: NA; v_call: TRBV10-2; j_call: TRBJ2-5; clone_size: NA; cdr3_aa: CASSAGSQETQYF; cdr3_nt: TGCGCCAGCAGTGCGGGATCACAAGAGACCCAGTACTTC
d_call: NA; v_call: TRBV20-1; j_call: TRBJ1-1; clone_size: NA; cdr3_aa: CSAEAIPEAFF; cdr3_nt: TGCAGTGCCGAAGCGATTCCTGAAGCTTTCTTT
d_call: NA; v_call: TRBV9; j_call: TRBJ2-7; clone_size: NA; cdr3_aa: CASSVGPGRYEQYF; cdr3_nt: TGTGCCAGCAGCGTAGGCCCGGGGAGATACGAGCAGTACTTC
d_call: TRBD1; v_call: TRBV5-1; j_call: TRBJ2-3; clone_size: NA; cdr3_aa: CASSDRGGADTQYF; cdr3_nt: TGCGCCAGCAGCGACAGGGGGGGCGCAGATACGCAGTATTTT
d_call: NA; v_call: TRBV27; j_call: TRBJ1-2; clone_size: NA; cdr3_aa: CASSLGGHGYGYTF; cdr3_nt: TGTGCCAGCAGTTTAGGGGGACATGGCTATGGCTACACCTTC
d_call: NA; v_call: TRBV18; j_call: TRBJ2-1; clone_size: once; cdr3_aa: CASSTDNEQFF; cdr3_nt: TGTGCCAGCTCAACGGACAATGAGCAGTTCTTC
d_call: NA; v_call: TRBV5-5; j_call: TRBJ2-7; clone_size: once; cdr3_aa: CASSLSVAGGAYEQYF; cdr3_nt: TGTGCCAGCAGCTTGTCGGTTGCGGGTGGCGCCTACGAGCAGTACTTC
d_call: NA; v_call: TRBV25-1; j_call: TRBJ2-5; clone_size: few; cdr3_aa: CASSEGQGEVETQYF; cdr3_nt: TGTGCCAGCAGTGAGGGTCAGGGGGAGGTGGAGACCCAGTACTTC
d_call: TRBD2; v_call: TRBV7-2; j_call: TRBJ2-3; clone_size: NA; cdr3_aa: CASSPTSGVRDTQYF; cdr3_nt: TGTGCCAGCAGCCCTACTAGCGGGGTGAGAGATACGCAGTATTTT
d_call: NA; v_call: TRBV10-3; j_call: TRBJ1-6; clone_size: NA; cdr3_aa: CAISDQVNSPLHF; cdr3_nt: TGTGCCATCAGTGACCAGGTTAATTCACCCCTCCACTTT
d_call: NA; v_call: TRBV5-1; j_call: TRBJ1-4; clone_size: NA; cdr3_aa: CASSPQATNEKLFF; cdr3_nt: TGCGCCAGCAGCCCACAGGCAACTAATGAAAAACTGTTTTTT
d_call: TRBD2; v_call: TRBV24-1; j_call: TRBJ2-3; clone_size: NA; cdr3_aa: CATSDSYLTSGHTDTQYF; cdr3_nt: TGTGCCACCAGTGATTCTTACTTGACTAGCGGACACACAGATACGCAGTATTTT
d_call: NA; v_call: TRBV12-3/TRBV12-4; j_call: TRBJ1-1; clone_size: NA; cdr3_aa: CASSLRGGVGAFF; cdr3_nt: TGTGCCAGCAGTTTGAGAGGGGGAGTAGGGGCTTTCTTT
d_call: TRBD2; v_call: TRBV11-2; j_call: TRBJ2-3; clone_size: NA; cdr3_aa: CASSRTAGSSADTQYF; cdr3_nt: TGTGCCAGCAGCAGAACAGCGGGGAGCTCCGCAGATACGCAGTATTTT